The source of this T cell receptor (beta chain) is a study of blood T cell repertoires in COVID-19. This clone appeared once. Generated by immunoSEQ multiplex PCR, the TCRdb table keeps only in-frame clones and is missing some. The sample holds 20,000 to 30,000 clones, around 90% seen once. Germline V lookup: CDR1 SGHAT, CDR2 FQNNGV. V dropped 3 bases and J dropped 2; count of bases not matched to a gene: 3. The CDR3 covers 15 residues. This chain joins TRBV11-2 and TRBJ2-2; TRBD1 aligns across 7 bases. The specimen sequenced was peripheral blood. The source is a human donor in a cohort sampled during active COVID-19. The CDR3 sequence is CASSLTGPNTGELFF. The CDR3 DNA reads as TGTGCCAGCAGCTTGACAGGGCCCAACACCGGGGAGCTGTTTTTT.